This TCR beta chain was found in a study of T cells after yellow fever vaccination. TCRdb ran MiXCR on the 5' RACE reads and lists one entry per CDR3 protein. The data show roughly 400,000 distinct CDR3 sequences, with approximately 18% seen just once and 15% to 20% held by the top ten. Comment on this clonotype: Its antigen remains unidentified.

Per germline, CDR1 SGHRS and CDR2 YFSETQ. Trimming pared 6 bases from V and 1 base from J, leaving 10 bases between. The CDR3 covers 13 residues. Study-level points and caveats: The bulk population could contribute abundant contaminating clonotypes to FACS-sorted repertoires.

This chain uses TRBV5-1 with TRBJ2-5; the D call may be TRBD1 or TRBD2 (6 bases each). Sequencing used PBMCs, obtained before the yellow fever booster vaccination. The TCR originated in a man aged 18 to 35 who received the YFV17D yellow fever vaccine. In DNA, the CDR3 is TGCGCCAGCACGGGGGCGTCCCAAGAGACCCAGTACTTC. Its protein is CASTGASQETQYF. Based on the CDR3 plus reference TRBV5-1 and TRBJ2-5, the full variable domain is KAGVTQTPRYLIKTRGQQVTLSCSPISGHRSVSWYQQTPGQGLQFLFEYFSETQRNKGNFPGRFSGRQFSNSRSEMNVSTLELGDSALYLCASTGASQETQYFGPGTRLLVL.